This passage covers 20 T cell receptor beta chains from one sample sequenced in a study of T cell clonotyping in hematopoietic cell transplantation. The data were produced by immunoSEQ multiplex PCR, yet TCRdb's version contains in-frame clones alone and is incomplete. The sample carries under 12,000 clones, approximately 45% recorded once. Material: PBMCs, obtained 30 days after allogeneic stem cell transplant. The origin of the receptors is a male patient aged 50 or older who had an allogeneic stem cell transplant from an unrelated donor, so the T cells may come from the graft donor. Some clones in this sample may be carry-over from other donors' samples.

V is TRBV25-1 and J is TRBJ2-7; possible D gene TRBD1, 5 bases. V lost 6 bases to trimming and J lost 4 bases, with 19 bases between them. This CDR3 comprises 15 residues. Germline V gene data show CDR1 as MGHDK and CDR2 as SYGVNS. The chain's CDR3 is CASSSGIGETYEQYF. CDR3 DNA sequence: TGTGCCAGCAGCTCTGGGATAGGGGAAACATACGAGCAGTACTTC.

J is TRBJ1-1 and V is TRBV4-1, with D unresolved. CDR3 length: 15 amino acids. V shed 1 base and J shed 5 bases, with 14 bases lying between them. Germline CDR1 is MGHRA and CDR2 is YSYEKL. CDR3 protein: CASSQGRGLWTEAFF. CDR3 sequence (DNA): TGCGCCAGCAGCCAAGGGCGGGGTTTGTGGACTGAAGCTTTCTTT.

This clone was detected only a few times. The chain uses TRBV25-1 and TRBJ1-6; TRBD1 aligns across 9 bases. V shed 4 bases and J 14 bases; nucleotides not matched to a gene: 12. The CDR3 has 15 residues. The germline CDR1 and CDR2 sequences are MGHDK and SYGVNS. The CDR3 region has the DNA TGTGCCAGCAGTGGACCCGGGACAGGGATATTATCCCTCCACTTT. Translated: CASSGPGTGILSLHF.

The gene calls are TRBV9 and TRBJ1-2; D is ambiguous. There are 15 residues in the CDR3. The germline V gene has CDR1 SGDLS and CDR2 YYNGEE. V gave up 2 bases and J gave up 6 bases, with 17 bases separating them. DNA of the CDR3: TGTGCCAGCAGCGTCGGGAGGGAAGGAGCCGATGGCTACACCTTC. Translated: CASSVGREGADGYTF.

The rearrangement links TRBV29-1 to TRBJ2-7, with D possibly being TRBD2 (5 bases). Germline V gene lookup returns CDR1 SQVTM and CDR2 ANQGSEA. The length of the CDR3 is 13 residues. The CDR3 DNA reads TGCAGTGCCTTGGGAGCAGACTCCTACGAGCAGTACTTC. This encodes CSALGADSYEQYF.

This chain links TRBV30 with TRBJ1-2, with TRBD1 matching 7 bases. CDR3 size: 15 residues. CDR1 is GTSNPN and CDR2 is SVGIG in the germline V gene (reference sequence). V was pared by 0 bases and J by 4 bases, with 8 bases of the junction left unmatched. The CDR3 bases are TGTGCCTGGAGTGTAGGGACAGCGTCTTTCTATGGCTACACCTTC. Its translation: CAWSVGTASFYGYTF.

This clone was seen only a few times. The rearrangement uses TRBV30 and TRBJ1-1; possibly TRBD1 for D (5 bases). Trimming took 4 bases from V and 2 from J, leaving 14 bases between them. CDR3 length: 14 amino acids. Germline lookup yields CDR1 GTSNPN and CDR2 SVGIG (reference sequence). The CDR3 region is CAWTAFGGNTEAFF. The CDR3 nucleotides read TGTGCCTGGACTGCCTTTGGGGGTAACACTGAAGCTTTCTTT.

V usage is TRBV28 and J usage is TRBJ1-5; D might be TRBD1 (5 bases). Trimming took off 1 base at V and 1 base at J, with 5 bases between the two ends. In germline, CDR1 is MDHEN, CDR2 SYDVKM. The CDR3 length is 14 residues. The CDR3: CASSLSGSNQPQHF. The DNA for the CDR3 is TGTGCCAGCAGTTTATCAGGGAGCAATCAGCCCCAGCATTTT.

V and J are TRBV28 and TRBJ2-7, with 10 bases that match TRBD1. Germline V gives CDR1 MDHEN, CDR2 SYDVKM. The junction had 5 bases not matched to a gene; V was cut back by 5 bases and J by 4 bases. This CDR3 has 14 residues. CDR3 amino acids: CASSGDRGRYEQYF. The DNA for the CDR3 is TGTGCCAGCAGTGGGGACAGGGGCCGGTACGAGCAGTACTTC. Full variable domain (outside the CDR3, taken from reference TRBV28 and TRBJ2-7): DVKVTQSSRYLVKRTGEKVFLECVQDMDHENMFWYRQDPGLGLRLIYFSYDVKMKEKGDIPEGYSVSREKKERFSLILESASTNQTSMYLCASSGDRGRYEQYFGPGTRLTVT.

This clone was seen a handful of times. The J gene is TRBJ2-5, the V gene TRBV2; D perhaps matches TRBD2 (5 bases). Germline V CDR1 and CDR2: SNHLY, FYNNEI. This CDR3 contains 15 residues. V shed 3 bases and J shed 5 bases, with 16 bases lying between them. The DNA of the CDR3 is TGTGCCAGCAGTGATGAGGGAGTCACAAGGGAGACCCAGTACTTC. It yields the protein CASSDEGVTRETQYF.

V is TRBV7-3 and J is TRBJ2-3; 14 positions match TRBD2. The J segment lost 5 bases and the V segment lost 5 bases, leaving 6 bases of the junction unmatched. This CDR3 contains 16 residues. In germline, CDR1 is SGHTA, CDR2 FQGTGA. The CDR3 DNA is TGTGCCAGCAGCGCTGGACTAGCGGGAGGTCAAGATACGCAGTATTTT. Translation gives CASSAGLAGGQDTQYF.

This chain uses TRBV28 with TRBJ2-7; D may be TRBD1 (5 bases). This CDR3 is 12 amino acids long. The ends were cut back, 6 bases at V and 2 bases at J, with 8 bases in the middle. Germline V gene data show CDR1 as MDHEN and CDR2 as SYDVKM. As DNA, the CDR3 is TGTGCCAGCAGGAAGACAGCCTACGAGCAGTACTTC. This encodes CASRKTAYEQYF.

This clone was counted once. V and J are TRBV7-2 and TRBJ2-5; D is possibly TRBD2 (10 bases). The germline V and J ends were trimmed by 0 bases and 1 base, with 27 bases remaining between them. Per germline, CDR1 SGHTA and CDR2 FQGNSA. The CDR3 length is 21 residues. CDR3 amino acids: CASSLALHRGLSGGPQETQYF. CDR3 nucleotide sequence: TGTGCCAGCAGCTTAGCGCTCCACAGGGGGCTTAGCGGGGGGCCCCAAGAGACCCAGTACTTC.

CDR3 nucleotides: TGTGCCTGGAGTTACACAGGGGAGGCCGCTGGCTACACCTTC. This translates into CAWSYTGEAAGYTF. The J gene is TRBJ1-2, the V gene TRBV30, with 7 bases fitting TRBD1. The V gene end was trimmed by 2 bases and the J gene end by 7 bases; junction bases not matched to a gene: 10. This CDR3 is built from 14 residues. Germline assignment: CDR1 GTSNPN and CDR2 SVGIG (reference sequence).

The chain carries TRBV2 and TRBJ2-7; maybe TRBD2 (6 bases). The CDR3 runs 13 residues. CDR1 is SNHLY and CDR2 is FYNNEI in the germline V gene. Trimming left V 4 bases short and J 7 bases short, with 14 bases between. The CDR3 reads CASSVSPSGEQYF. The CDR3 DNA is TGTGCCAGCAGTGTATCCCCCAGCGGGGAGCAGTACTTC.

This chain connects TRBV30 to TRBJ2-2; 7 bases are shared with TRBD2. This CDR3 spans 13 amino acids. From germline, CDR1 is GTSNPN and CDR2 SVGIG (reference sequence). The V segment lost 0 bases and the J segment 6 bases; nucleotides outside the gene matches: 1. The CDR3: CAWSVREAGELFF. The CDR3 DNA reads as TGTGCCTGGAGTGTACGGGAGGCCGGGGAGCTGTTTTTT.

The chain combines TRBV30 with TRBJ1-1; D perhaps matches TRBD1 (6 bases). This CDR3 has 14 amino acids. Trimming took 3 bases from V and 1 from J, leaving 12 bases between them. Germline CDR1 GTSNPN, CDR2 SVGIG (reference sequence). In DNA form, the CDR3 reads TGTGCCTGGAGAACAGGGTGGGGGAACACTGAAGCTTTCTTT. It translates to CAWRTGWGNTEAFF.

In nucleotides, the CDR3 is TGTGCCAGCAGTTTGGGGGACAGCCCAGATACGCAGTATTTT. Residues: CASSLGDSPDTQYF. The genes are TRBV28 and TRBJ2-3, with TRBD1 identical over 7 bases. CDR3 length: 14 residues. CDR1 and CDR2 (germline): MDHEN, SYDVKM. Unmatched junction bases numbered 4, after V lost 3 bases and J lost 4 bases.

The CDR3 region has the DNA TGCGCCAGCAGCCAACAGGGATATGGCTACACCTTC. As protein: CASSQQGYGYTF. The chain employs TRBV5-1 and TRBJ1-2; D might be TRBD1 (6 bases). Germline CDR1 and CDR2: SGHRS and YFSETQ. CDR3 length: 12 residues. The V end was cut by 4 bases, the J end by 5 bases, with 9 bases between.

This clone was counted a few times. In nucleotides, the CDR3 is TGTGCCAGCAGCAGACCCCCGGGACAGGGATATGGCTACACCTTC. It translates to CASSRPPGQGYGYTF. This chain uses TRBV7-2 with TRBJ1-2; 9 bases line up with TRBD1. Germline V gene data show CDR1 as SGHTA and CDR2 as FQGNSA. V was pared by 5 bases and J by 5 bases, with 9 bases of the junction left unmatched. The CDR3 runs to 15 residues.